This T cell receptor (beta chain) comes out of a study of shared clonotypes between healthy human individuals. Whole-study context: Donor composition was a couple of women and three men, aged 18 to 49.

Generated by immunoSEQ multiplex PCR, the TCRdb table keeps only in-frame clones and is missing some. The table has more than 550,000 clones, roughly 94% seen once; the top ten hold about a quarter. Selected positively for CCR7 and CD45RO-negative, naive CD8 cells excluded terminally differentiated effector memory CD45RA+ cells. The donors were all Caucasian adults (living in Nashville, Tennessee). Broader study findings: A generally larger estimated richness was seen in naive subsets than in memory subsets. Sharing across a handful of donors was seen in around 5% of naive CD4 clonotypes.

This CDR3 has 17 residues. Per the germline V gene, CDR1 is SEHNR and CDR2 is FQNEAQ (reference sequence). The V gene lost 5 bases and the J gene lost 1 base, with 21 bases spanning the gap. About this clone: Its antigen is undetermined.

V and J are TRBV7-9 and TRBJ2-7, with D possibly being TRBD1 (6 bases). The clonotype comes from a man aged 25-45 years in good health. Sequenced material: naive CD8+ T cells sorted from blood. The CDR3 loop is CASSPQTGTSESYEQYF. CDR3 nucleotides: TGTGCCAGCAGCCCACAAACAGGGACGTCGGAATCCTACGAGCAGTACTTC.